Below, 5 T cell receptor beta chains from the same sample are listed, as sequenced in a study of blood T cells in healthy people across ages. A J-beta primer mix and a sample-barcoded 5' primer were used in a second PCR of roughly 6 to 11 cycles. TCRdb reprocessed the 5' RACE reads via MiXCR and lists one record per CDR3 protein. The sample lists 730,000 or so distinct CDR3 sequences; around 46% were seen once. The sequencing input was blood. These TCRs come from a woman aged 60-75 years in good health.

The V gene is TRBV4-1, the J gene TRBJ2-1; TRBD2 agrees at 8 bases. The tail of the sequence fits TRBJ2-7 better, so the J call may be wrong. The CDR3 covers 14 residues. CDR1 is MGHRA, CDR2 YSYEKL, per germline. CDR3 residues: CASSPLAEAYEQYF. CDR3 DNA: TGCGCCAGCAGCCCACTAGCGGAGGCCTACGAGCAGTACTTC.

This clonotype was observed a few times. This chain links TRBV6-2 or TRBV6-3 with TRBJ2-3; D might be TRBD2 (6 bases). This CDR3 spans 14 amino acids. Trimming removed 3 bases at V and 5 bases at J, with 12 bases between. Germline V lookup: CDR1 MNHEY, CDR2 SVGEGT. The CDR3 loop is CASSYRRALDTQYF. CDR3 bases: TGTGCCAGCAGTTATAGGAGGGCCTTAGATACGCAGTATTTT.

This clonotype was counted at least ten times. This clone may be a read error of a much larger clone one base away. V gene TRBV20-1 combines with J gene TRBJ1-5, with TRBD1 identical over 10 bases. Losses at the gene ends were 4 bases for V and 1 base for J; bases not matched to a gene: 13. The CDR3 sequence is 18 residues long. Germline V gene data show CDR1 as DFQATT and CDR2 as SNEGSKA (reference sequence). CDR3 protein: CSANILTGGRGSNQPQHF. CDR3 in DNA: TGCAGTGCTAATATTCTGACAGGGGGCCGAGGGAGCAATCAGCCCCAGCATTTT.

This clonotype was counted once. The chain links TRBV2 to TRBJ1-5; TRBD1 agrees at 7 bases. The germline V gene encodes CDR1 SNHLY and CDR2 FYNNEI. Unmatched junction bases numbered 1, after V lost 0 bases and J lost 2 bases. CDR3 length: 15 residues. CDR3 bases: TGTGCCAGCAGTGAAGCGGGGACAGGCAATCAGCCCCAGCATTTT. Translation gives CASSEAGTGNQPQHF. Supplemented by reference TRBV2 and TRBJ1-5, the full variable domain reads EPEVTQTPSHQVTQMGQEVILRCVPISNHLYFYWYRQILGQKVEFLVSFYNNEISEKSEIFDDQFSVERPDGSNFTLKIRSTKLEDSAMYFCASSEAGTGNQPQHFGDGTRLSIL.

This clonotype was recorded once. This chain links TRBV7-3 with TRBJ2-1; 12 positions match TRBD2. CDR1 and CDR2 (germline): SGHTA, FQGTGA. CDR3 length: 17 residues. Losses at the gene ends were 1 base for V and 4 bases for J; bases not matched to a gene: 5. Here the CDR3 DNA reads TGTGCCAGCAGCTTAAGTACTAGCGGGGGGCTATACAATGAGCAGTTCTTC. This translates into CASSLSTSGGLYNEQFF.